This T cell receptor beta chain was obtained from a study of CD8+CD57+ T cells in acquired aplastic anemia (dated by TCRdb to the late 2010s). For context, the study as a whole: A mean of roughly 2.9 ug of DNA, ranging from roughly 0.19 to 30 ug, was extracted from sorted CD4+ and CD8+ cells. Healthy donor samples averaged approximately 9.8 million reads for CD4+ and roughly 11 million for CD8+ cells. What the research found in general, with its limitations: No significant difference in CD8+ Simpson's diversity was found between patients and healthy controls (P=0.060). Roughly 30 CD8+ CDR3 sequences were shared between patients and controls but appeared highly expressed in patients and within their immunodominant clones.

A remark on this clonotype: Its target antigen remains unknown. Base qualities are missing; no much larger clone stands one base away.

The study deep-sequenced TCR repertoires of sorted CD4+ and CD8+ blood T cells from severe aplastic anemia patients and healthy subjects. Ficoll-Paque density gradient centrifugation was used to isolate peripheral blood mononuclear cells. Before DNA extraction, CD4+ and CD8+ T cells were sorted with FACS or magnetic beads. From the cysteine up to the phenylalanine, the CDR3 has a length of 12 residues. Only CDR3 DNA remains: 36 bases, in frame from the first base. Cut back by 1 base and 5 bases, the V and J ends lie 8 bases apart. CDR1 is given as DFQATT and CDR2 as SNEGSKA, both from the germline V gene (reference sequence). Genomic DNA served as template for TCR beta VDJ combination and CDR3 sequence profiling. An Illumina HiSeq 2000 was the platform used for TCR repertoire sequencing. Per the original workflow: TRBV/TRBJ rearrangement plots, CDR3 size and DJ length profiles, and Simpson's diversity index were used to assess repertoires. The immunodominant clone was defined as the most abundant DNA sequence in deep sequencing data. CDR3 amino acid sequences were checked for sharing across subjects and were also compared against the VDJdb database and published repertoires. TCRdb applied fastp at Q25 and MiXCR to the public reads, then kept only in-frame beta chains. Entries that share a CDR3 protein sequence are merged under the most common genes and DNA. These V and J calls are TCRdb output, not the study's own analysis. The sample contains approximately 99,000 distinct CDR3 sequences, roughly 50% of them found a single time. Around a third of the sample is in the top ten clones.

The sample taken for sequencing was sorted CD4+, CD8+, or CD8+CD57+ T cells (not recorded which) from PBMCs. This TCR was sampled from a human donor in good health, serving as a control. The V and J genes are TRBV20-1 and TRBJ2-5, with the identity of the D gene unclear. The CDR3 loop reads CSARAPSETQYF. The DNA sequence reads TGCAGTGCTAGAGCCCCTTCGGAGACCCAGTACTTC.